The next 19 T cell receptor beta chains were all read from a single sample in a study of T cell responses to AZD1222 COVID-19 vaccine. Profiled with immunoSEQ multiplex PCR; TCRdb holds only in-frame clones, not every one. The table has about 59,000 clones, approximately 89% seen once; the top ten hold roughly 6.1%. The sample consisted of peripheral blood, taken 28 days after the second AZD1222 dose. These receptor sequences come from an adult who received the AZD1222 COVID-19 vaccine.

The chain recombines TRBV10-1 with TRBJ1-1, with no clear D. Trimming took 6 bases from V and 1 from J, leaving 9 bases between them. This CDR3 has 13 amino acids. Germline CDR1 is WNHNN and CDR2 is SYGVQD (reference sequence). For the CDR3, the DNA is TGCGCCAGCAGCCCCGACGGGAACACTGAAGCTTTCTTT. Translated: CASSPDGNTEAFF.

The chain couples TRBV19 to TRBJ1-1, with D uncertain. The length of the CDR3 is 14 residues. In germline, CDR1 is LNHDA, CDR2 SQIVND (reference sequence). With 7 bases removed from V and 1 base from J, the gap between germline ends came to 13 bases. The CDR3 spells CASKSRDGNTEAFF. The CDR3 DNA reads TGTGCCAGTAAATCCCGCGATGGGAACACTGAAGCTTTCTTT. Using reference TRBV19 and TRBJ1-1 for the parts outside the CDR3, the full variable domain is DGGITQSPKYLFRKEGQNVTLSCEQNLNHDAMYWYRQDPGQGLRLIYYSQIVNDFQKGDIAEGYSVSREKKESFPLTVTSAQKNPTAFYLCASKSRDGNTEAFFGQGTRLTVV.

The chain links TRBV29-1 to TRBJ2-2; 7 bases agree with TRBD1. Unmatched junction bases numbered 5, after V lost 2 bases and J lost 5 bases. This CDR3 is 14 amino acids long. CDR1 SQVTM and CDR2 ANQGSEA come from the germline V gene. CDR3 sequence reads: CSVERNRGTGELFF. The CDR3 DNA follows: TGCAGCGTTGAAAGGAACAGGGGAACCGGGGAGCTGTTTTTT.

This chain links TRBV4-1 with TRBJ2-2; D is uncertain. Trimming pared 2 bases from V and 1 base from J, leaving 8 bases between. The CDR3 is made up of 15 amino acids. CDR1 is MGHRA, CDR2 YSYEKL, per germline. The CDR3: CASSQTLVNTGELFF. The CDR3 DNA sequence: TGCGCCAGCAGCCAAACGTTAGTGAACACCGGGGAGCTGTTTTTT.

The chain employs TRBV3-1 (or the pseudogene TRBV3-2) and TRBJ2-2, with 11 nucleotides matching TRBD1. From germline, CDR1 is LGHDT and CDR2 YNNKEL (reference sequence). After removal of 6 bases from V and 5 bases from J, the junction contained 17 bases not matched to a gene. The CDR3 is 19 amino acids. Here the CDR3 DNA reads TGTGCCAGCAGTATCAACCGGGACAGGGGGATGTTTTATACCGGGGAGCTGTTTTTT. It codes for CASSINRDRGMFYTGELFF.

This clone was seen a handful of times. CDR3 in DNA: TGTGCCAGCAGTCTCGTGAGAAGGGCGGAGGAAAAACTGTTTTTT. Protein product: CASSLVRRAEEKLFF. The V gene is TRBV6-5, the J gene TRBJ1-4; D is undetermined. Germline CDR1 and CDR2: MNHEY and SVGAGI. This CDR3 has 15 amino acids. The V end lost 5 bases, the J end lost 8 bases, and 18 bases lay between the germline ends.

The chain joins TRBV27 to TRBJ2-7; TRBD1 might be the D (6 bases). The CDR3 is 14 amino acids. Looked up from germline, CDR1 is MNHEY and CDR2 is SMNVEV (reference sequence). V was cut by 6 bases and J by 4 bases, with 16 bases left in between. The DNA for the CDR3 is TGTGCCAGCAGCCCGGAGAGGACAGCGTACGAGCAGTACTTC. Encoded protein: CASSPERTAYEQYF.

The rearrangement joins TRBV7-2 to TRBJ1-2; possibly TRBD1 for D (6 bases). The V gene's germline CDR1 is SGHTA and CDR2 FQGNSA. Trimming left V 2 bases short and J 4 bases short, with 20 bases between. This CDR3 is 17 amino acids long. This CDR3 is CASSLFLGHRDLYGYTF. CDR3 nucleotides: TGTGCCAGCAGCTTATTTCTGGGACACCGGGACCTCTATGGCTACACCTTC.

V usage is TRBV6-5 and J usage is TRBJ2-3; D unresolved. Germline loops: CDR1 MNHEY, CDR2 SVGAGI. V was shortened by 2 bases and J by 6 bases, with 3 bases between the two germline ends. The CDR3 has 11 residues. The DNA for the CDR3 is TGTGCCAGCAGTTACCAGGATACGCAGTATTTT. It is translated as CASSYQDTQYF.

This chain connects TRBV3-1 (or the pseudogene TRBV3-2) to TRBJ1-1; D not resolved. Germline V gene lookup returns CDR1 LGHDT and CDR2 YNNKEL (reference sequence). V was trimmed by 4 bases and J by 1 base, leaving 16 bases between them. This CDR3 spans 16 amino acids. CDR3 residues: CASSRVPGRGNTEAFF. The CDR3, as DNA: TGTGCCAGCAGCCGGGTCCCCGGACGCGGGAACACTGAAGCTTTCTTT.

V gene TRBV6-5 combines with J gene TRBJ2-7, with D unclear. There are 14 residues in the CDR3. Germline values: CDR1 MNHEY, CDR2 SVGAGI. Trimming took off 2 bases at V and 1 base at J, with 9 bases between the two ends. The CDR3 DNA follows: TGTGCCAGCAGTTACGGGCAGCCATCCTACGAGCAGTACTTC. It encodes CASSYGQPSYEQYF.

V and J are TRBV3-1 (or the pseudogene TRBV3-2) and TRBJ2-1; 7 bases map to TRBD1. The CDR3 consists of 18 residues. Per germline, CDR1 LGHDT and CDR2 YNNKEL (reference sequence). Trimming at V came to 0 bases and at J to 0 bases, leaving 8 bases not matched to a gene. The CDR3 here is CASSQDKWAGGSYNEQFF. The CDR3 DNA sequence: TGTGCCAGCAGCCAAGATAAATGGGCAGGGGGCTCCTACAATGAGCAGTTCTTC.

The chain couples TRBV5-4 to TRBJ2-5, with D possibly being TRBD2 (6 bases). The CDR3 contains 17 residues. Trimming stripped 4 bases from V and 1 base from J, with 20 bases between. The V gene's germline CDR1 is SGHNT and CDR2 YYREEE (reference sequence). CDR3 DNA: TGTGCCAGCAGCCCCCCTTCGATAGCGGTGATCCAAGAGACCCAGTACTTC. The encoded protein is CASSPPSIAVIQETQYF.

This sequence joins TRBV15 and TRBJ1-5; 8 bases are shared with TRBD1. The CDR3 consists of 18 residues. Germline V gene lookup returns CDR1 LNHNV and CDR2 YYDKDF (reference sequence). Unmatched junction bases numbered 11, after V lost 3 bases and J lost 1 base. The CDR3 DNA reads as TGTGCCACCAGCAGGGATCCGACAGGGGTTCGGAGCAATCAGCCCCAGCATTTT. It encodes CATSRDPTGVRSNQPQHF.

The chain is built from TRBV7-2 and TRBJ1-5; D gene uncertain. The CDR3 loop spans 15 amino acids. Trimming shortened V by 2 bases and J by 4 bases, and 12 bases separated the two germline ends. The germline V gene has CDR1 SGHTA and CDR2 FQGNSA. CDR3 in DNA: TGTGCCAGCAGCTTAAACCCGGCGGGTAATCAGCCCCAGCATTTT. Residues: CASSLNPAGNQPQHF.

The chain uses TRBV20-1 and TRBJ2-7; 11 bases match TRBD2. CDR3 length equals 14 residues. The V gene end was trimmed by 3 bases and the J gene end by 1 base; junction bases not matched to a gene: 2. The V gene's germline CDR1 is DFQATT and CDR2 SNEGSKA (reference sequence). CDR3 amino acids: CSASGLAGSYEQYF. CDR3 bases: TGCAGTGCTAGTGGACTAGCGGGTTCCTACGAGCAGTACTTC.

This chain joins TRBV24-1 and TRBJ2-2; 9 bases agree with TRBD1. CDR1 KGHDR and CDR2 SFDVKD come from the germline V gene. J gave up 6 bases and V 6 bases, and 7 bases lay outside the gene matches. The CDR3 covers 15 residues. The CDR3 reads CATSNRGRDAGELFF. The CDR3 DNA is TGTGCCACCAGTAACAGGGGGCGCGACGCCGGGGAGCTGTTTTTT.

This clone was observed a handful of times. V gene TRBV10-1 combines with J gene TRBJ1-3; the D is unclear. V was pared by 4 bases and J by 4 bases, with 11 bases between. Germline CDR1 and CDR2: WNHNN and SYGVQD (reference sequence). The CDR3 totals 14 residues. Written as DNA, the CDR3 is TGCGCCAGCAGTGGTAACTTACAGGGAAACACCATATATTTT. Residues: CASSGNLQGNTIYF.

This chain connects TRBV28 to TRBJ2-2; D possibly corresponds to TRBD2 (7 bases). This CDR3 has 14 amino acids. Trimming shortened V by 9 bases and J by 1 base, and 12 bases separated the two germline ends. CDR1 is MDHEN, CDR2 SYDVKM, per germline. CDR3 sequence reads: CASTGGLNTGELFF. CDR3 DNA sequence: TGTGCCAGTACCGGGGGGCTGAACACCGGGGAGCTGTTTTTT.